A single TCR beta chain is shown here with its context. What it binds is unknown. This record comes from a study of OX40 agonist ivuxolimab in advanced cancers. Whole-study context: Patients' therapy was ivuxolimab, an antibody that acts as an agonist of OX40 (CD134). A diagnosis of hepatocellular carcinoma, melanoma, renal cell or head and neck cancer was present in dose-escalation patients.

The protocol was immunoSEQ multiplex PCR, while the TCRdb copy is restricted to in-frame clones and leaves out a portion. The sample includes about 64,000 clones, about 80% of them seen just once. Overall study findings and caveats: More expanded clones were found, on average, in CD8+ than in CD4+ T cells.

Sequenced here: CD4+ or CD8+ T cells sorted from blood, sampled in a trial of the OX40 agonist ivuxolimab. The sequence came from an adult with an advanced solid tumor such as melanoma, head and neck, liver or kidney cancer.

This CDR3 is CASSFMGRMNYGYTF. The CDR3 DNA follows: TGTGCCAGCAGCTTCATGGGACGAATGAACTATGGCTACACCTTC. The chain links TRBV5-4 to TRBJ1-2; tentative D call: TRBD1 (5 bases). The CDR3 loop spans 15 amino acids. V gave up 2 bases and J gave up 2 bases, with 13 bases separating them. From germline, CDR1 is SGHNT and CDR2 YYREEE (reference sequence).